Given below is one T cell receptor beta chain in context. Antigen unknown. Genomic DNA templated the TCR beta VDJ and CDR3 profiling. TCRdb reprocessed the reads via MiXCR and lists one record per CDR3 protein. The sample shows more than 250,000 distinct CDR3 sequences, 45% to 70% of them seen only once. The record originates from a study of CD8+CD57+ T cells in acquired aplastic anemia. Turning to the study itself: The DNA of sorted CD4+ and CD8+ cells averaged roughly 3 ug. Study-wide results and limits: A set of around 30 CD8+ CDR3 sequences was shared between patients and controls, and these sequences appeared highly expressed in patients. Patients and controls were not found to differ significantly in CD8+ Simpson's diversity.

Per the germline V gene, CDR1 is ENHRY and CDR2 is SYGVKD. The CDR3 totals 15 residues. Trimming at V came to 8 bases and at J to 2 bases, leaving 8 bases not matched to a gene. This TCR came from a human donor with severe aplastic anemia or a healthy control (not recorded which). The sample comprised sorted CD4+, CD8+, or CD8+CD57+ T cells (not recorded which) from PBMCs. The chain carries TRBV10-3 and TRBJ2-1; 8 bases are a match to TRBD2. CDR3 bases: TGTGCCATCGGGACTGAAGCGGGAGCCTACAATGAGCAGTTCTTC. This translates into CAIGTEAGAYNEQFF.